This T cell receptor beta chain emerged from a study of shared clonotypes between healthy human individuals. Terminally differentiated effector memory CD45RA+ cells were left out of the naive CD8 fraction, which was CD45RO-negative and positively selected for CCR7. CDR1 is MDHEN and CDR2 is SYDVKM in the germline V gene. Between the trimmed V and J ends, which lost 2 bases and 4 bases, there was a span of 8 bases. The CDR3 is 13 residues long. Method: immunoSEQ multiplex PCR; TCRdb's copy keeps in-frame clones and lacks some. The table has roughly 590,000 clones, over 95% seen once. The V call is TRBV28, the J call TRBJ1-2; no clear D gene. The sequencing input was naive CD8+ T cells sorted from blood. The sequence was obtained from a woman in her twenties or thirties in good health. The CDR3 spells CASSLGKSYGYTF. CDR3 bases: TGTGCCAGCAGTTTAGGCAAGAGCTATGGCTACACCTTC.